The clone carrying this TCR beta chain turned up a few times. The antigen is unknown. A universal primer site was added by template switching, and unique molecular identifiers were carried by the cDNA. One entry per CDR3 protein, called by TCRdb with MiXCR from the 5' RACE reads. The data contain 500,000 to 700,000 distinct CDR3 sequences, under 8.5% of them singletons. This specimen belongs to a study of identical twins. Findings of the study overall: Out-of-frame alpha sequences shared by twins showed excess low generation probability. Cross-sectional statistics underpinned the conclusions; the same donors were not followed.

The CDR3 runs to 14 residues. The V end lost 2 bases, the J end lost 9 bases, and 14 bases lay between the germline ends. Germline loops: CDR1 MNHEY, CDR2 SVGAGI. These data were also filed under a second study, of yellow fever vaccine responses in identical twins.

The specimen was PBMCs. The sequence derives from a woman between 18 and 29 years old in good health. V gene TRBV6-5 combines with J gene TRBJ2-1; the D gene is possibly TRBD1 (5 bases). Here the CDR3 DNA reads TGTGCCAGCAGTTACGCACAGGTAATCGGTGAGCAGTTCTTC. It is translated as CASSYAQVIGEQFF.